The clone carrying this T cell receptor beta chain showed up just once. As yet, its antigen is unknown. Germline V CDR1 and CDR2: LNHNV, YYDKDF (reference sequence). The CDR3 loop spans 15 amino acids. The trim removed 3 bases at V and 3 bases at J, leaving 6 bases unmatched. This specimen comes from a study of cytomegalovirus exposure and HLA in healthy donors. Regarding the study as a whole: Some public TCRs appeared in many individuals, while most sequences were rare. A later analysis found that most CMV-associated TCR beta chains appeared HLA-restricted.

PCR primers comprised 60 Vbeta and 13 Jbeta primers. The protocol was immunoSEQ multiplex PCR, while the TCRdb copy is restricted to in-frame clones and leaves out a portion. The sample shows 150,000 to 200,000 clones, 70% to 90% of them seen only once. The receptor was isolated from a woman in her twenties or thirties in good health and CMV-seronegative. The rearrangement joins TRBV15 to TRBJ2-7; 9 nucleotides line up with TRBD1. The sequenced sample consisted of PBMCs. For the CDR3, the DNA is TGTGCCACCAGCAGTCCCAGGACAGGGGACTACGAGCAGTACTTC. Protein: CATSSPRTGDYEQYF.